This T cell receptor beta chain derives from a study of blood T cell repertoires in COVID-19. V lost 7 bases, J lost 3 bases, and 16 bases lay in between. The CDR3 is 14 amino acids. Looked up from germline, CDR1 is MDHEN and CDR2 is SYDVKM. TCRdb's copy holds only in-frame clones and misses some; the assay was immunoSEQ multiplex PCR. The data hold more than 70,000 clones, with around four fifths observed a single time. The sequence was collected from a human donor in a cohort sampled during active COVID-19. The V and J genes are TRBV28 and TRBJ2-7; possible D gene TRBD1, 5 bases. The sample consisted of peripheral blood. The CDR3 coding sequence is TGTGCCAGCATCTCCCAGGTAAGGGGCTACGAGCAGTACTTC. It yields the protein CASISQVRGYEQYF.